This TCR beta chain stems from a study of blood T cell repertoires in COVID-19. Assay: immunoSEQ multiplex PCR; the TCRdb copy retains only in-frame clones and omits some. The sample has 300,000 to 350,000 clones, about 90% seen once. The CDR3 sequence is 17 residues long. V trimming: 1 base; J trimming: 9 bases; junction bases outside the gene matches: 15. CDR1 and CDR2 (germline): SGHVS, FNYEAQ. Participants' reported clinical history set cohort assignment. The origin of this receptor is a woman aged 30 to 39 who had recovered from COVID-19. V and J are TRBV7-6 and TRBJ2-1; TRBD1 aligns across 7 bases. The specimen sequenced was PBMCs or T cells enriched from blood (not recorded which). CDR3 region: CASSLVLGTAIEGEQFF. In DNA form, the CDR3 reads TGTGCCAGCAGCTTAGTGCTAGGGACAGCAATCGAGGGTGAGCAGTTCTTC.